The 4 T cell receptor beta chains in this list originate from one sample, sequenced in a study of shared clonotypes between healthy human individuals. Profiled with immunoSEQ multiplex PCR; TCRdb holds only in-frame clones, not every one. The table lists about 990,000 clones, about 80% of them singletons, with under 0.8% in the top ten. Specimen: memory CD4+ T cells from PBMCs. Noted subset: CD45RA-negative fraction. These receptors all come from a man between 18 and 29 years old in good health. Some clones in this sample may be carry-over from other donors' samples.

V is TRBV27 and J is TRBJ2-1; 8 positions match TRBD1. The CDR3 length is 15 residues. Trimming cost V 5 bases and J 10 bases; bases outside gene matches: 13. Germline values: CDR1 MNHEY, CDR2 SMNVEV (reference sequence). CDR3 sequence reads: CASSGPYGAGGEQFF. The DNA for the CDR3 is TGTGCCAGCAGTGGGCCGTATGGGGCAGGGGGCGAGCAGTTCTTC.

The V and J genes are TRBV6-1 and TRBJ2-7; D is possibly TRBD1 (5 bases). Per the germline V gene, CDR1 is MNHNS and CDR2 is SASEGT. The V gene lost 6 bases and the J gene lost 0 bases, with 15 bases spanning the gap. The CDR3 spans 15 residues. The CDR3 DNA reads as TGTGCCAGCAGCCCACCGGTAGGGGCCTCCTACGAGCAGTACTTC. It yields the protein CASSPPVGASYEQYF.

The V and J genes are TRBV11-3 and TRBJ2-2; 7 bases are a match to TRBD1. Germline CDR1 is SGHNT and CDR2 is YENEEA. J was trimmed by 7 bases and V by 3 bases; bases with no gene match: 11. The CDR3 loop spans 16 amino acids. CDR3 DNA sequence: TGTGCCAGCAGCTTTACCGGGACAGCCGGGCACGGGGAGCTGTTTTTT. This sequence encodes CASSFTGTAGHGELFF.

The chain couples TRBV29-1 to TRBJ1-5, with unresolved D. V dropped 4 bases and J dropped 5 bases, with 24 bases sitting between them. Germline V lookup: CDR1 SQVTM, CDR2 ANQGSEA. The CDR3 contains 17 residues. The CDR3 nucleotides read TGCAGCGTTGTCGGAGGACCCCGCTACTCCCATCATCAGCCCCAGCATTTT. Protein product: CSVVGGPRYSHHQPQHF.